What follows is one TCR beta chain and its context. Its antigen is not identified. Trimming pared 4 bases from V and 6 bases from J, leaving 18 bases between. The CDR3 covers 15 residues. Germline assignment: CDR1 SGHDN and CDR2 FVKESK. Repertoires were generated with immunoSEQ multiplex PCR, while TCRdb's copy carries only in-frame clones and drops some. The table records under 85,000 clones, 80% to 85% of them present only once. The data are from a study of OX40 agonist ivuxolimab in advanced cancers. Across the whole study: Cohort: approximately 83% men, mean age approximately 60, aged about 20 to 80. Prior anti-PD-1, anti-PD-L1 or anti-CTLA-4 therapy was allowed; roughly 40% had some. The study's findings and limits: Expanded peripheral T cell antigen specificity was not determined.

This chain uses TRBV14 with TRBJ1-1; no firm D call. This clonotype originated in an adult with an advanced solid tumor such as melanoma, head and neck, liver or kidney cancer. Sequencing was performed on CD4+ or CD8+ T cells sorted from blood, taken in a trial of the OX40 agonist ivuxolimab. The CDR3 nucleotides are TGTGCCAGCAGCCTATTCGACTCCCTGGGCCCTGAAGCTTTCTTT. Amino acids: CASSLFDSLGPEAFF.